This T cell receptor beta chain appears in the sequencing data of a study of patients and donors after allogeneic stem cell transplantation (dated by TCRdb to about 2020). The library relied on RT-PCR. Sequencing was carried out with a NextSeq 550. TCRdb redid the processing of the public reads, applying fastp at Q25 and MiXCR, and retained in-frame beta chains. Identical CDR3 proteins give one entry, which carries the most common genes and DNA. This sample is represented by over 150,000 distinct CDR3 sequences; about 29% of them were singletons. Approximately 3.5% of the sample is taken by the ten largest. CDR1 SGHTA and CDR2 FQGNSA were looked up in the germline V gene. At the junction V is shortened by 3 bases and J by 10 bases; bases outside the gene matches: 0. The CDR3 starts with the cysteine, ends with the phenylalanine, and has 12 residues. Only CDR3 DNA is held: 36 bases, read in frame from base 1.

As concerns this clonotype: What antigen it recognizes has not been identified. Within one base of it there is no much larger clone, and no base qualities were kept.

The chain couples TRBV7-2 to TRBJ2-3; a stretch of 11 junction bases matches TRBD2. Material: blood, either unsorted or a sorted T cell fraction (not recorded which). The clonotype originates from a human donor who was either an allogeneic HSCT recipient or a stem cell or donor lymphocyte infusion donor (not recorded which). It is not recorded whose cells these are; they may come from a transplant donor. The DNA sequence is TGTGCCAGCAGCTTTAGCGGGAGGGCGCAGTATTTT. This is translated as CASSFSGRAQYF.